A single sample is the source of the 8 T cell receptor beta chains below, sequenced in a study of brain metastases from non-small cell lung cancer. Assay: immunoSEQ multiplex PCR; the TCRdb copy retains only in-frame clones and omits some. The data contain about a thousand clones, roughly 88% of them singletons. Sequencing used tumor-adjacent normal tissue. Receptors were obtained from a donor older than 35 with non-small cell lung cancer.

This clone was detected once. V is TRBV5-1 and J is TRBJ2-5; D uncertain. Germline V CDR1 and CDR2: SGHRS, YFSETQ. The CDR3 is 12 amino acids. Deletions cut 4 bases from V and 3 bases from J, with 7 bases between. Here the CDR3 DNA reads TGCGCCAGCAGCCGACTTGAAGAGACCCAGTACTTC. Translation gives CASSRLEETQYF.

This chain joins TRBV14 and TRBJ2-7; D is unclear. Germline V gene lookup returns CDR1 SGHDN and CDR2 FVKESK. This CDR3 has 14 amino acids. Trimming removed 1 base from V and 6 bases from J, with 13 bases in between. CDR3 loop: CASSQVPRQSEQYF. The CDR3, as DNA: TGTGCCAGCAGCCAAGTTCCCCGGCAATCCGAGCAGTACTTC.

Details on this clone: Its ends do not fully match the called genes, so a read error is possible. The chain combines TRBV28 with TRBJ1-4, with no clear D. The CDR3 totals 15 residues. Germline CDR1 MDHEN, CDR2 SYDVKM. This chain's CDR3 is CASSDGGGFNEKLFF. CDR3 bases: TGTGCCAGCAGCGACGGTGGCGGCTTTAATGAAAAACTGTTCTTT.

V gene TRBV29-1 combines with J gene TRBJ2-7; D uncertain. CDR1 and CDR2 (germline): SQVTM, ANQGSEA. This CDR3 has 12 amino acids. V was cut by 4 bases and J by 4 bases, with 11 bases left in between. CDR3 amino acids: CSVVENRYEQYF. DNA of the CDR3: TGCAGCGTTGTTGAAAATCGGTACGAGCAGTACTTC.

The CDR3 here is CASSLTANYGYTF. DNA for the CDR3: TGTGCCAGCAGCTTGACTGCTAACTATGGCTACACCTTC. The chain combines TRBV7-2 with TRBJ1-2, with D unclear. The V gene lost 3 bases and the J gene lost 0 bases, with 5 bases spanning the gap. Germline V gene lookup returns CDR1 SGHTA and CDR2 FQGNSA. There are 13 residues in the CDR3.

This clone was seen only once. The J gene is TRBJ2-3, the V gene TRBV9; 8 bases line up with TRBD1. This CDR3 is 14 amino acids long. V trimming: 3 bases; J trimming: 3 bases; junction bases outside the gene matches: 3. Germline-derived CDR1 and CDR2 are SGDLS and YYNGEE. In DNA form, the CDR3 reads TGTGCCAGCAGCGAAAGACAGGGGACAGATACGCAGTATTTT. It is translated as CASSERQGTDTQYF.

In this sample, this clone turned up a few times. This chain joins TRBV6-5 and TRBJ2-3, with 9 positions matching TRBD1. This CDR3 region has 15 residues. CDR1 MNHEY and CDR2 SVGAGI come from the germline V gene. The ends lost 4 bases at V and 4 bases at J; junction bases unmatched: 6. This CDR3 reads CASSSSGTGPDTQYF. CDR3 DNA: TGTGCCAGCAGTTCATCCGGGACAGGGCCAGATACGCAGTATTTT.

The chain joins TRBV30 to TRBJ2-7, with D possibly TRBD1 on 6 matching bases. The germline V gene encodes CDR1 GTSNPN and CDR2 SVGIG (reference sequence). Between the trimmed V and J ends, which lost 5 bases and 4 bases, there was a span of 18 bases. The CDR3 has 14 residues. CDR3 protein: CAWSVPGDRYEQYF. DNA of the CDR3: TGTGCCTGGTCGGTGCCAGGGGATCGGTACGAGCAGTACTTC. Full variable domain (rest looked up from reference TRBV30 and TRBJ2-7): SQTIHQWPATLVQPVGSPLSLECTVEGTSNPNLYWYRQAAGRGLQLLFYSVGIGQISSEVPQNLSASRPQDRQFILSSKKLLLSDSGFYLCAWSVPGDRYEQYFGPGTRLTVT.